Following are 23 T cell receptor beta chains from one sample sequenced in a study of regulatory T cells in long-lasting Graves disease. Time point reported: newly diagnosed GD, antithyroid drugs for less than 3 months. Generation of the TCR library employed RNA extracted from PBMCs. Relying on iRepertoire HTBI primers and Arm-PCR of CDR3 regions, the team built TCR beta libraries. MiXCR was run by TCRdb on the multiplex PCR reads, yielding one entry per CDR3 protein. This sample has approximately 470,000 distinct CDR3 sequences, with about a sixth found just once. These data were likewise used in another study, on T cells in Graves' hyperthyroidism and ophthalmopathy.

The sample was peripheral blood mononuclear cells (PBMCs), taken at new diagnosis, from a patient treated with antithyroid drugs. The receptor source for this set is a man in his forties with Graves disease.

This clonotype has at least ten counts. The V and J genes are TRBV6-2 or TRBV6-3 and TRBJ2-5; TRBD2 might be the D (5 bases). V shed 7 bases and J shed 5 bases, with 14 bases lying between them. CDR1 and CDR2 (germline): MNHEY, SVGEGT. The CDR3 runs to 13 residues. CDR3 coding DNA: TGTGCCAGCACTAGCTGGGGTCGGGAGACCCAGTACTTC. Translated, it gives CASTSWGRETQYF.

This clonotype has at least ten counts. The rearrangement uses TRBV10-3 and TRBJ2-1, with 11 bases identical to TRBD2. CDR3 length equals 20 residues. The ends lost 2 bases at V and 7 bases at J; junction bases unmatched: 19. Germline V lookup: CDR1 ENHRY, CDR2 SYGVKD. The CDR3 protein is CAISEPKDLAGGRKRNEQFF. Written as DNA, the CDR3 is TGTGCCATCAGTGAGCCCAAGGACCTAGCGGGAGGAAGGAAACGAAATGAGCAGTTCTTC.

This clonotype was seen once. J is TRBJ2-7 and V is TRBV19; 7 nucleotides align to TRBD2. After removal of 5 bases from V and 3 bases from J, the junction contained 10 bases not matched to a gene. This CDR3 is built from 15 residues. Germline V gene lookup returns CDR1 LNHDA and CDR2 SQIVND (reference sequence). CDR3 in amino acids: CASSSTGTTFYEQYF. DNA for the CDR3: TGTGCCAGTAGTTCTACCGGGACTACTTTCTACGAGCAGTACTTC.

The chain recombines TRBV4-1 with TRBJ2-2; D may be TRBD2 (6 bases). Germline V gene data show CDR1 as MGHRA and CDR2 as YSYEKL. The CDR3 sequence is 15 residues long. Trimming left V 0 bases short and J 6 bases short, with 11 bases between. CDR3 sequence: CASSQDPSGAGELFF. CDR3 in DNA: TGCGCCAGCAGCCAAGACCCCTCGGGGGCCGGGGAGCTGTTTTTT.

This clonotype was observed many times. This chain connects TRBV28 to TRBJ2-7, with D unclear. Germline values: CDR1 MDHEN, CDR2 SYDVKM. The CDR3 is made up of 13 amino acids. Trimming pared 1 base from V and 0 bases from J, leaving 4 bases between. Here the CDR3 reads CASSLFDSYEQYF. In DNA, the CDR3 is TGTGCCAGCAGTTTATTCGACTCCTACGAGCAGTACTTC.

A word on this clonotype: Just one base apart from a much larger clone, this may be a read error. This CDR3 is missing its conserved last phenylalanine or tryptophan, likely due to a read error. The chain employs TRBV5-1 and TRBJ1-1, with D perhaps matching TRBD1 (5 bases). Germline CDR1 SGHRS, CDR2 YFSETQ. The CDR3 runs 14 residues. V was trimmed by 7 bases and J by 1 base, leaving 14 bases between them. The CDR3 spells CASHSGTGNTEAFL. CDR3 nucleotides: TGCGCCAGCCACTCGGGGACTGGGAACACTGAAGCTTTCCTT.

This clonotype was observed a few times. J is TRBJ2-5 and V is TRBV28; no definite D call. The germline gives CDR1 MDHEN, CDR2 SYDVKM. This CDR3 has 14 amino acids. V was pared by 4 bases and J by 3 bases, with 12 bases between. The CDR3 nucleotides are TGTGCCAGCAGTTACTCCACTGGAAAAGAGACCCAGTACTTC. It encodes CASSYSTGKETQYF.

A few counts support this clonotype. The chain's CDR3 is CASSVQGSAKNIQYF. The CDR3, as DNA: TGTGCCAGCAGTGTCCAGGGGAGCGCCAAAAACATTCAGTACTTC. V usage is TRBV28 and J usage is TRBJ2-4; TRBD1 is a possible D gene (6 bases). Trimming pared 5 bases from V and 1 base from J, leaving 12 bases between. The CDR3 consists of 15 residues. Looked up from germline, CDR1 is MDHEN and CDR2 is SYDVKM.

This clonotype was seen many times. The rearrangement uses TRBV28 and TRBJ2-3; the match to TRBD2 covers 8 bases. Trimming took 8 bases from V and 0 from J; bases not matched to a gene: 1. The germline V gene has CDR1 MDHEN and CDR2 SYDVKM. The CDR3 totals 13 residues. The CDR3 is CASASGSTDTQYF. CDR3 in DNA: TGTGCCAGCGCTAGCGGGAGCACAGATACGCAGTATTTT.

Many counts were recorded for this clonotype. The rearrangement uses TRBV28 and TRBJ2-7, with TRBD2 matching over 8 bases. Per germline, CDR1 MDHEN and CDR2 SYDVKM. V shed 4 bases and J 7 bases; nucleotides not matched to a gene: 9. CDR3 size: 14 residues. The DNA of the CDR3 is TGTGCCAGCAGTTCCCATAGCGGGAATGGGGAGCAGTACTTC. Protein sequence: CASSSHSGNGEQYF.

On this clonotype: This sequence may be a read error, since a much larger clone differs from it by one base. The gene calls are TRBV6-2 or TRBV6-3 and TRBJ1-1, with TRBD1 matching over 9 bases. CDR1 and CDR2 from the germline V gene are MNHEY and SVGEGT. V shed 5 bases, J shed 1 base, and the junction held 11 bases outside the gene matches. CDR3 length: 17 residues. DNA of the CDR3: TGTGCCAGCAGTGAGTCGAGGTTGGGACAGGGGAACACTGAAGCTTTCTTT. Translation gives CASSESRLGQGNTEAFF.

This clonotype was seen a handful of times. The chain combines TRBV18 with TRBJ2-1, with TRBD2 identical over 10 bases. After removal of 3 bases from V and 7 bases from J, the junction contained 6 bases not matched to a gene. Germline CDR1 is KGHSH and CDR2 is LQKENI. The CDR3 is 15 amino acids. The CDR3, as DNA: TGTGCCAGCTCACCTAATCTAGCGGGAGAAAATGAGCAGTTCTTC. Translated, it gives CASSPNLAGENEQFF.

This clonotype was detected ten times or more. V usage is TRBV5-1 and J usage is TRBJ2-1; 9 bases line up with TRBD1. The V and J ends lost 3 bases and 6 bases, in that order; junction bases with no gene match: 7. Germline CDR1 is SGHRS and CDR2 is YFSETQ. The CDR3 runs to 15 residues. CDR3 protein: CASSWGDRDVNEQFF. The DNA of the CDR3 is TGCGCCAGCAGCTGGGGGGACAGGGATGTCAATGAGCAGTTCTTC. Combining the CDR3 with reference TRBV5-1 and TRBJ2-1 gives the whole variable domain KAGVTQTPRYLIKTRGQQVTLSCSPISGHRSVSWYQQTPGQGLQFLFEYFSETQRNKGNFPGRFSGRQFSNSRSEMNVSTLELGDSALYLCASSWGDRDVNEQFFGPGTRLTVL.

This clonotype was counted a few times. The chain carries TRBV29-1 and TRBJ2-3, with 13 positions matching TRBD2. J was trimmed by 6 bases and V by 7 bases; bases with no gene match: 4. CDR1 is SQVTM, CDR2 ANQGSEA, per germline. This CDR3 has 13 residues. The CDR3 sequence is CSAGLAGVDTQYF. The CDR3 DNA sequence: TGCAGCGCAGGACTAGCGGGAGTCGATACGCAGTATTTT.

This clonotype has at least ten counts. The CDR3 DNA follows: TGTGCCACCAGTCTTACCAGCGGCGGGGGACGCACAGATACGCAGTATTTT. Translation: CATSLTSGGGRTDTQYF. The rearrangement joins TRBV24-1 to TRBJ2-3; 7 bases are a match to TRBD2. CDR3 length equals 17 residues. Germline CDR1 is KGHDR and CDR2 is SFDVKD. V shed 6 bases, J shed 1 base, and the junction held 12 bases outside the gene matches.

This clonotype was found many times. The chain uses TRBV28 and TRBJ2-1, with 12 nucleotides matching TRBD2. Germline V CDR1 and CDR2: MDHEN, SYDVKM. V shed 6 bases, J shed 6 bases, and the junction held 6 bases outside the gene matches. The CDR3 totals 15 residues. The CDR3: CASSSPGLAGNEQFF. DNA of the CDR3: TGTGCCAGCAGCTCACCGGGACTAGCGGGCAATGAGCAGTTCTTC.

This clonotype has just a few counts. This chain connects TRBV7-6 to TRBJ2-1; TRBD1 aligns across 9 bases. Germline V CDR1 and CDR2: SGHVS, FNYEAQ. The CDR3 consists of 17 residues. Trimming at V came to 1 base and at J to 2 bases, leaving 6 bases not matched to a gene. DNA for the CDR3: TGTGCCAGCAGCTTAGGACGGGGGGACAGGGCCTACAATGAGCAGTTCTTC. Protein: CASSLGRGDRAYNEQFF.

This clonotype has at least ten counts. CDR3 amino acids: CASSQGQPNQPQHF. DNA for the CDR3: TGTGCCAGCAGCCAAGGGCAGCCTAATCAGCCCCAGCATTTT. The chain uses TRBV3-1 and TRBJ1-5, with D hard to call. Trimming left V 1 base short and J 4 bases short, with 8 bases between. In germline, CDR1 is LGHDT, CDR2 YNNKEL (reference sequence). The CDR3 has 14 amino acids.

The sample holds a few counts of this clonotype. The chain recombines TRBV6-2 or TRBV6-3 with TRBJ2-1, with a possible D match to TRBD1 (5 bases). There are 13 residues in the CDR3. CDR1 and CDR2 from the germline V gene are MNHEY and SVGEGT. V was cut by 4 bases and J by 5 bases, with 9 bases left in between. The DNA for the CDR3 is TGTGCCAGCAGTTCAACAGGAAACAATGAGCAGTTCTTC. Encoded protein: CASSSTGNNEQFF.

This clonotype was picked up many times. V and J are TRBV28 and TRBJ2-5; possibly TRBD2 for D (7 bases). Trimming shortened V by 5 bases and J by 5 bases, and 12 bases separated the two germline ends. Germline assignment: CDR1 MDHEN and CDR2 SYDVKM. The CDR3 sequence is 13 residues long. The CDR3 is CASSQGRAETQYF. DNA of the CDR3: TGTGCCAGCAGTCAGGGGAGGGCGGAGACCCAGTACTTC.

This clonotype was seen many times. The chain employs TRBV6-1 and TRBJ2-1, with TRBD1 matching 9 bases. The CDR3 length is 16 residues. Trimming removed 5 bases from V and 2 bases from J; junction bases left unmatched: 7. Germline V CDR1 and CDR2: MNHNS, SASEGT. The CDR3 protein is CASSPRTGVTYNEQFF. The CDR3 region has the DNA TGTGCCAGCAGTCCCCGGACAGGGGTGACCTACAATGAGCAGTTCTTC.

This clonotype was seen ten or more times. The V gene is TRBV12-3 or TRBV12-4, the J gene TRBJ1-1; 8 nucleotides line up with TRBD1. The CDR3 is 15 amino acids. Trimming cost V 5 bases and J 4 bases; bases outside gene matches: 9. The CDR3 DNA is TGTGCCAGCAGTCGTAAGACCACAGGGGGCACTGAAGCTTTCTTT. This sequence encodes CASSRKTTGGTEAFF.

The chain has TRBV7-8 and TRBJ2-7; a possible D gene is TRBD2 (5 bases). V was trimmed by 3 bases and J by 4 bases, leaving 16 bases between them. This CDR3 has 15 residues. Germline V lookup: CDR1 SGHVS, CDR2 FQNEAQ. CDR3 DNA sequence: TGTGCCAGCAGCTTCGTAGTGGGAGCGGATTACGAGCAGTACTTC. Its translation: CASSFVVGADYEQYF.